This TCR beta chain appears in the sequencing data of a study of early T cells in non-severe SARS-CoV-2 infection listed by TCRdb under 2021. Looking at the study overall: Because TCR sequencing relied on bulk RNA taken from unsorted whole blood, pairing of alpha and beta chains was not possible. Points the paper makes about the study in general: VDJdb matching was skewed toward anti-spike CD8 responses and likely underestimated virus-specific expansions, missing private and CD4 specificities.

A case-control design nested within a healthcare worker cohort in London, UK, was used, with weekly nasopharyngeal swab PCR tests and blood sampling performed. Healthcare workers were enrolled in the week of the UK lockdown, from 23 to 31 March 2020, and were followed every week for up to 16 weeks. Note on this clonotype: Its antigen remains unidentified. No qualities accompany the bases; no much larger clone lies one base away.

The receptor library was made with 5' RACE. The run used a NextSeq 500. Unique molecular identifiers were attached to individual cDNA molecules in the TCR library protocol so that sequencing error and PCR bias could be corrected. Both TCR alpha and beta chains were sequenced, and tight co-correlation was observed between alpha and beta sequence abundances in each sample. The paper's data handling went like this. Decombinator V4 was used to perform V gene, J gene and CDR3 annotation of TCR sequences. Expanded TCRs were defined as changing significantly between any two time points under a Poisson model with p below 0.0001. TCR abundances were normalised to the total number of TCRs sequenced per sample and were expressed as counts per million. TRAV1-2 paired with TRAJ12, TRAJ20 or TRAJ33 defined MAIT TCRs, while TRAV10 paired with TRAJ18 defined iNKT TCRs. A search of VDJdb, accessed on 1 November 2021, was run for TCRs annotated to CMV, EBV and SARS-CoV-2, with TCRs annotated for multiple antigens excluded. Starting from the raw public reads, TCRdb applied fastp trimming at Q25, assembled clones with MiXCR and retained in-frame beta chains. One record per CDR3 amino acid sequence lists the most common genes and DNA. It is TCRdb's table, rather than the study itself, that gives the V and J calls and clone size. The table for this sample lists about 55,000 distinct CDR3 sequences; roughly 12% of them were counted only once. Of the sample, less than 4.5% falls within the top ten clones.

Trimming removed 5 bases from V and 0 bases from J; the gene matches leave 6 bases unexplained. CDR3 length: 17 amino acids, cysteine to phenylalanine. This entry keeps only the CDR3 DNA: 51 bases, framed from base 1. This receptor was obtained from an adult who was a healthcare worker with PCR-confirmed SARS-CoV-2 infection or an uninfected control (not recorded which). Material for sequencing was whole blood. The chain uses TRBV12-3 or TRBV12-4 and TRBJ2-1; the central 11 bases match TRBD2. The nucleotide sequence reads as follows: TGTGCCAGCAGTGTAAGACTAGCGGGGAGCTCCTACAATGAGCAGTTCTTC. Translated, this is CASSVRLAGSSYNEQFF.